This T cell receptor (beta chain) was obtained from a study of CD8 T cells in ankylosing spondylitis (dated by TCRdb to between 2016 and 2019). Context from the whole study: T cell receptor beta repertoires were profiled in healthy donors and ankylosing spondylitis patients so that disease-linked TCR variants could be found. The full study cohort was made up of 20 to 25 ankylosing spondylitis patients and roughly 98 healthy donors. Peripheral blood was sampled, and synovial fluid was additionally collected from ankylosing spondylitis patients. Broad study findings and their caveats: The disease-linked clones were reported as significantly enriched in matched synovial fluid samples from ankylosing spondylitis patients. The disease-linked clones showed a CD8+ phenotype and occurred at relatively low frequencies in peripheral blood. Some motif variants were previously reported in synovial fluid and blood of reactive arthritis patients, suggesting common disease-initiation mechanisms. Blood from ankylosing spondylitis patients appeared to be characterized by a TCR beta motif composed of roughly eight highly homologous amino acid variants.

Sequencing used an Illumina HiSeq 2500. Quantitative 5'-RACE with molecular barcodes was the method used to prepare the TCR beta libraries. The authors processed their data as follows. A new computational method based on a probabilistic model of VDJ rearrangement was used to identify disease-linked TCR variants. The public reads were quality trimmed at Q25 with fastp and then assembled into clones with MiXCR by TCRdb, keeping productive beta chains. Each entry is one CDR3 protein sequence, shown with its most common DNA and genes. TCRdb, not the authors, supplied the V and J calls. The sample table lists around 430,000 distinct CDR3 sequences, roughly 15% of them with a count of one. Of the sample, over 1% falls within the top ten clones. The CDR3 numbers 14 residues from cysteine through phenylalanine. Only CDR3 DNA is held: 42 bases, read in frame from base 1. Taken from the germline V gene, the CDR1 and CDR2 loops are SGHRS and YFSETQ. At the junction V is shortened by 4 bases and J by 5 bases, with 10 bases in between.

This clonotype occurred many times. Its binding antigen is unknown. No clone much larger than this one lies a single base away; base qualities are absent. This receptor chain uses TRBV5-1 and TRBJ1-6; a tentative D call is TRBD1 (6 bases match). This clonotype was obtained from a male donor with ankylosing spondylitis. The source material was blood, either unsorted or a sorted T cell fraction (not recorded which). This receptor carries the CDR3 CASSLQGNNSPLHF. The nucleotides read TGCGCCAGCAGCCTTCAGGGGAATAATTCACCCCTCCACTTT.